A single sample gave rise to the 26 T cell receptor beta chains below, sequenced in a study of regulatory T cells in long-lasting Graves disease. Both iRepertoire HTBI primers and Arm-PCR of CDR3 regions were used to build the TCR beta libraries. TCRdb re-called the multiplex PCR reads through MiXCR, storing one row per CDR3 protein. Seen here are 350,000 to 400,000 distinct CDR3 sequences, about 16% observed once, and the top ten hold approximately 22%. Time point denoted: newly diagnosed GD, antithyroid drugs for less than 3 months. From RNA extracted from PBMCs, the TCR library was made. Material: peripheral blood mononuclear cells (PBMCs), obtained at new diagnosis, from a patient treated with antithyroid drugs. The source of these receptors is a female donor with Graves disease.

At least ten counts were recorded for this clonotype. The CDR3 protein is CASSLSGQGTAEAFF. CDR3 DNA: TGTGCCAGCAGCTTAAGCGGACAGGGGACTGCTGAAGCTTTCTTT. The rearrangement links TRBV11-2 to TRBJ2-3; 9 positions match TRBD1. Gene TRBJ1-1 matches the end of the DNA better, so the J call may be wrong. Germline V gene lookup returns CDR1 SGHAT and CDR2 FQNNGV. CDR3 length: 15 amino acids.

This clonotype was seen many times. The rearrangement uses TRBV27 and TRBJ2-5; D may be TRBD1 (6 bases). The CDR3 sequence is 15 residues long. CDR1 MNHEY and CDR2 SMNVEV come from the germline V gene (reference sequence). The V end lost 6 bases, the J end lost 6 bases, and 20 bases lay between the germline ends. The CDR3: CASSPGQIDPKTQYF. The CDR3 region has the DNA TGTGCCAGCAGCCCGGGACAAATAGACCCGAAGACCCAGTACTTC.

As regards this clonotype: Being one base from a much bigger clone, this may be a read error. V usage is TRBV6-5 and J usage is TRBJ2-5, with 9 nucleotides matching TRBD1. Germline CDR1 MNHEY, CDR2 SVGAGI. The CDR3 loop spans 15 amino acids. The V and J ends lost 2 bases and 2 bases, in that order; junction bases with no gene match: 3. In DNA form, the CDR3 reads TGTGCCAGCAGTTACGGACAGGGGTGGCAAGAGACCCAGTACTTC. The encoded protein is CASSYGQGWQETQYF.

This clonotype occurred many times. The chain links TRBV20-1 to TRBJ2-6; 9 bases are shared with TRBD1. Germline V gene data show CDR1 as DFQATT and CDR2 as SNEGSKA (reference sequence). V was clipped by 3 bases and J by 3 bases; unmatched bases: 6. CDR3 length: 16 amino acids. The CDR3 DNA sequence: TGCAGTGCTAGGCCGGGACAGGGAATTGGGGCCAACGTCCTGACTTTC. Translation gives CSARPGQGIGANVLTF.

This clonotype was seen many times. The chain links TRBV9 to TRBJ2-3; no definite D call. Trimming took off 0 bases at V and 3 bases at J, with 11 bases between the two ends. CDR1 is SGDLS and CDR2 is YYNGEE in the germline V gene. There are 15 residues in the CDR3. CDR3 nucleotides: TGTGCCAGCAGCGTAGGAGCGCAGGAGACAGATACGCAGTATTTT. Amino acid sequence: CASSVGAQETDTQYF.

This clonotype was seen at least ten times. This chain links TRBV30 with TRBJ2-1; 9 bases align to TRBD2. Near its end, the DNA agrees better with TRBJ2-5, so the J call may be wrong. The CDR3 contains 16 residues. From germline, CDR1 is GTSNPN and CDR2 SVGIG (reference sequence). CDR3: CAWSVYGLAMAETQYF. In DNA form, the CDR3 reads TGTGCCTGGAGTGTCTATGGACTAGCGATGGCGGAGACCCAGTACTTC.

This rearrangement joins TRBV12-3 or TRBV12-4 to TRBJ1-5, with 11 bases fitting TRBD1. V dropped 4 bases and J dropped 4; count of bases not matched to a gene: 9. The CDR3 loop spans 17 amino acids. DNA for the CDR3: TGTGCCAGCAGTTCATCCGGGACAGGGGGTTTTAATCAGCCCCAGCATTTT. The encoded protein is CASSSSGTGGFNQPQHF.

This clonotype has a count of ten or more. The CDR3 here is CAGPKREGSNEQFF. The CDR3 bases are TGTGCCGGACCAAAGCGGGAGGGAAGCAATGAGCAGTTCTTC. The gene calls are TRBV30 and TRBJ2-1; 10 bases match TRBD2. The CDR3 sequence is 14 residues long. Germline loops: CDR1 GTSNPN, CDR2 SVGIG (reference sequence). Unmatched junction bases numbered 10, after V lost 8 bases and J lost 6 bases.

This clonotype has a handful of counts. This chain joins TRBV12-3 or TRBV12-4 and TRBJ2-6, with D hard to call. The CDR3 is 15 amino acids. V lost 2 bases to trimming and J lost 4 bases, with 9 bases between them. The CDR3 here is CASSLWARGANVLTF. The CDR3 DNA is TGTGCCAGCAGTTTATGGGCCAGAGGGGCCAACGTCCTGACTTTC.

This clonotype was seen a few times. The chain links TRBV14 to TRBJ2-5; 7 bases are a match to TRBD1. Germline CDR1 SGHDN, CDR2 FVKESK. This CDR3 spans 15 amino acids. After removal of 5 bases from V and 1 base from J, the junction contained 7 bases not matched to a gene. The CDR3 bases are TGTGCCAGCAGCAGGGACAGCCTTTTCCAAGAGACCCAGTACTTC. It specifies CASSRDSLFQETQYF.

There are a few counts of this clonotype. The gene calls are TRBV29-1 and TRBJ1-4, with D possibly being TRBD1 (6 bases). Trimming left V 6 bases short and J 0 bases short, with 11 bases between. Germline V CDR1 and CDR2: SQVTM, ANQGSEA. The CDR3 is 14 residues long. As DNA, the CDR3 is TGCAGCGTGCGCCGGACAGCAACTAATGAAAAACTGTTTTTT. Its protein is CSVRRTATNEKLFF.

The chain has TRBV11-2 and TRBJ2-2; 10 positions agree with TRBD2. J lost 7 bases, V lost 5 bases, and 10 bases had no gene match. CDR3 size: 16 residues. Looked up from germline, CDR1 is SGHAT and CDR2 is FQNNGV. CDR3 amino acids: CASSPPAGGPVGELFF. In DNA form, the CDR3 reads TGTGCCAGCAGCCCACCAGCGGGAGGGCCCGTCGGGGAGCTGTTTTTT.

The chain is built from TRBV28 and TRBJ2-1, with 7 bases aligning to TRBD1. The CDR3 loop spans 15 amino acids. Germline-derived CDR1 and CDR2 are MDHEN and SYDVKM. V lost 7 bases, J lost 3 bases, and 9 bases stayed unmatched. CDR3 coding DNA: TGTGCCAGCAAATCCCCCGGGACAGACTACAATGAGCAGTTCTTC. Protein product: CASKSPGTDYNEQFF.

This clonotype was counted at least ten times. This rearrangement joins TRBV12-3 or TRBV12-4 to TRBJ2-2; 8 nucleotides align to TRBD1. V trimming: 5 bases; J trimming: 6 bases; junction bases outside the gene matches: 2. This CDR3 has 13 amino acids. The CDR3 region has the DNA TGTGCCAGCAGTATACAGGGGGCCGGGGAGCTGTTTTTT. Amino acids: CASSIQGAGELFF.

Ten or more counts support this clonotype. The genes are TRBV18 and TRBJ2-5, with D unclear. Germline loops: CDR1 KGHSH, CDR2 LQKENI. V lost 8 bases, J lost 4 bases, and 20 bases lay in between. The CDR3 totals 15 residues. The chain's CDR3 is CASAHLANSAETQYF. CDR3 in DNA: TGTGCCAGCGCCCACCTCGCAAATTCGGCAGAGACCCAGTACTTC. The complete variable domain, with remaining parts taken from reference TRBV18 and TRBJ2-5, reads NAGVMQNPRHLVRRRGQEARLRCSPMKGHSHVYWYRQLPEEGLKFMVYLQKENIIDESGMPKERFSAEFPKEGPSILRIQQVVRGDSAAYFCASAHLANSAETQYFGPGTRLLVL.

This clonotype was seen at least ten times. The chain employs TRBV27 and TRBJ1-1, with 8 bases fitting TRBD1. The CDR3 runs to 14 residues. The germline V gene encodes CDR1 MNHEY and CDR2 SMNVEV (reference sequence). The V gene end was trimmed by 2 bases and the J gene end by 6 bases; junction bases not matched to a gene: 5. CDR3 nucleotides: TGTGCCAGCAGTTTAGGGGGACAGGCAGCTGAAGCTTTCTTT. It specifies CASSLGGQAAEAFF.

In its sample, this clonotype was seen a few times. The V and J genes are TRBV4-1 and TRBJ2-1; 10 bases line up with TRBD2. The CDR3 has 15 amino acids. Trimming took 0 bases from V and 10 from J; bases not matched to a gene: 6. The germline V gene encodes CDR1 MGHRA and CDR2 YSYEKL. In DNA, the CDR3 is TGCGCCAGCAGCCAAGAGGCGGGTAGCGGGGGGGAGCAGTTCTTC. Translating it yields CASSQEAGSGGEQFF.

As for this clonotype: This may be a read error, as it is one base from a much larger clone. The chain couples TRBV6-1 to TRBJ2-7, with 9 positions matching TRBD2. Trimming cost V 7 bases and J 7 bases; bases outside gene matches: 14. The CDR3 runs to 15 residues. Germline CDR1 reads MNHNS; CDR2 reads SASEGT. This chain's CDR3 is CASTSSGKAYNEQYF. In DNA form, the CDR3 reads TGTGCCAGCACCTCTAGCGGGAAGGCTTACAATGAGCAGTACTTC.

A word on this clonotype: This may be a read error, as it is one base from a much larger clone. The rearrangement uses TRBV6-1 and TRBJ1-5; tentative D call: TRBD1 (6 bases). V lost 7 bases and J lost 5, with 21 bases in between. This CDR3 has 16 amino acids. Germline CDR1 is MNHNS and CDR2 is SASEGT. CDR3: CASTTYRVLSYQPQHF. CDR3 DNA sequence: TGTGCCAGCACCACGTACAGGGTTCTTTCTTATCAGCCCCAGCATTTT.

This clonotype was detected many times. V gene TRBV6-1 combines with J gene TRBJ1-5, with D unclear. The V end was cut by 6 bases, the J end by 5 bases, with 8 bases between. This CDR3 is built from 12 residues. Germline lookup yields CDR1 MNHNS and CDR2 SASEGT. CDR3 protein: CASRETYQPQHF. The CDR3 region has the DNA TGTGCCAGCAGGGAAACTTATCAGCCCCAGCATTTT.

About this clonotype itself: A far larger clone is off by one base, so a read error is likely. The chain uses TRBV7-2 and TRBJ1-1; 7 positions agree with TRBD1. Looked up from germline, CDR1 is SGHTA and CDR2 is FQGNSA. The CDR3 is 14 amino acids. CDR3 in DNA: TGTGCCTGCAGCCAAACAGGGGTGAGGACTGAAGCTTTCTTT. It translates to CACSQTGVRTEAFF.

The CDR3: CASSLSAPGPPNTGELFF. The CDR3 coding sequence is TGTGCCAGCAGTTTATCGGCTCCCGGGCCACCGAACACCGGGGAGCTGTTTTTT. The genes are TRBV27 and TRBJ2-2; D remains ambiguous. Between the trimmed V and J ends, which lost 0 bases and 0 bases, there was a span of 14 bases. The CDR3 is 18 amino acids. CDR1 and CDR2 from the germline V gene are MNHEY and SMNVEV (reference sequence).

This clonotype has a count of ten or more. This rearrangement joins TRBV29-1 to TRBJ1-1; 7 bases are a match to TRBD1. CDR3 length: 13 residues. Germline V gene lookup returns CDR1 SQVTM and CDR2 ANQGSEA. V dropped 6 bases and J dropped 5; count of bases not matched to a gene: 9. The CDR3 region is CSVFQGEGTEAFF. The CDR3 bases are TGCAGCGTGTTCCAGGGGGAGGGTACTGAAGCTTTCTTT. Drawing the rest from reference TRBV29-1 and TRBJ1-1, the complete variable domain is SAVISQKPSRDICQRGTSLTIQCQVDSQVTMMFWYRQQPGQSLTLIATANQGSEATYESGFVIDKFPISRPNLTFSTLTVSNMSPEDSSIYLCSVFQGEGTEAFFGQGTRLTVV.

The V call is TRBV18, the J call TRBJ2-2; unclear D gene. The CDR3 runs to 16 residues. V lost 2 bases, J lost 6 bases, and 16 bases lay in between. From germline, CDR1 is KGHSH and CDR2 LQKENI. The CDR3 DNA reads as TGTGCCAGCTCACCAATCGTGTCCAGGATGGCCGGGGAGCTGTTTTTT. It is translated as CASSPIVSRMAGELFF.

Many counts were recorded for this clonotype. The gene calls are TRBV27 and TRBJ2-7; the match to TRBD2 covers 8 bases. V dropped 2 bases and J dropped 6; count of bases not matched to a gene: 6. This CDR3 region has 14 residues. Germline V gene sequence: CDR1 MNHEY, CDR2 SMNVEV (reference sequence). The CDR3 loop reads CASSLGARGVEQYF. The CDR3 DNA reads as TGTGCCAGCAGTTTAGGAGCGCGGGGGGTCGAGCAGTACTTC.

This clonotype came up many times. This chain connects TRBV27 to TRBJ2-7; the D gene is possibly TRBD1 (6 bases). Looked up from germline, CDR1 is MNHEY and CDR2 is SMNVEV (reference sequence). Trimming stripped 6 bases from V and 7 bases from J, with 10 bases between. The CDR3 has 11 residues. DNA of the CDR3: TGTGCCAGCAGGCAGGGGCAAGAGCAGTACTTC. Translation: CASRQGQEQYF.